This TCR beta chain was recovered during a study of blood T cells in healthy people across ages. Whole-study findings and limits: With naive T cell percentage, TCR beta diversity showed a strong correlation. Per million T cells, the diversity of TCR beta decreased roughly linearly as age advanced. CMV status of donors was not determined, possibly confounding expanded clonotype changes.

Combining a sample-barcoded 5' primer with a J-beta primer mix, a second PCR ran for roughly 6 to 12 cycles. TCRdb ran MiXCR on the 5' RACE reads and lists one entry per CDR3 protein. The repertoire includes approximately 960,000 distinct CDR3 sequences, under 35% of them detected once, and about 9.4% sits in the top ten. The CDR3 covers 14 residues. The ends were cut back, 2 bases at V and 1 base at J, with 8 bases in the middle. This clonotype was counted a few times. Its antigen is still unknown. These data were also reused for a study on T cells of mothers and their children.

The rearrangement uses TRBV12-3 or TRBV12-4 and TRBJ1-1; D not certain. The receptor was derived from a woman in her forties in good health. The material sequenced was blood. CDR3 sequence (DNA): TGTGCCAGCAGTTTATGGGCCCGGAACACTGAAGCTTTCTTT. It is translated as CASSLWARNTEAFF.